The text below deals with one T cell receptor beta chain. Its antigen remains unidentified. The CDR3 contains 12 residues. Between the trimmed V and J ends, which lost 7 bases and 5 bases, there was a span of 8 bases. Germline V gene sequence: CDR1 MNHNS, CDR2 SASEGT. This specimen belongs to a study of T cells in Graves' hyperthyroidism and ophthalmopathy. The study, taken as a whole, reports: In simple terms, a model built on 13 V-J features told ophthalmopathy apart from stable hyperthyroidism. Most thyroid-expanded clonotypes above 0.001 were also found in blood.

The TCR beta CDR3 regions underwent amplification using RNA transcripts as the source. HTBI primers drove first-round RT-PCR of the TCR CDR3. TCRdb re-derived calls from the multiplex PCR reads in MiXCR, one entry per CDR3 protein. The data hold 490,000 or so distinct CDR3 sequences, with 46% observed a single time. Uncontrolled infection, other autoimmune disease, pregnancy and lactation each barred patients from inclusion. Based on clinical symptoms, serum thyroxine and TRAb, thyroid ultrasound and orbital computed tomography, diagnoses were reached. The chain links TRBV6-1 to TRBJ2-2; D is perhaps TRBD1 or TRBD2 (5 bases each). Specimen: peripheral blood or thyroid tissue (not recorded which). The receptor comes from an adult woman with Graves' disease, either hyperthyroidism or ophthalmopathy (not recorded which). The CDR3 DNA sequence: TGTGCCAGCATGAGGGGTACCGGGGAGCTGTTTTTT. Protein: CASMRGTGELFF.